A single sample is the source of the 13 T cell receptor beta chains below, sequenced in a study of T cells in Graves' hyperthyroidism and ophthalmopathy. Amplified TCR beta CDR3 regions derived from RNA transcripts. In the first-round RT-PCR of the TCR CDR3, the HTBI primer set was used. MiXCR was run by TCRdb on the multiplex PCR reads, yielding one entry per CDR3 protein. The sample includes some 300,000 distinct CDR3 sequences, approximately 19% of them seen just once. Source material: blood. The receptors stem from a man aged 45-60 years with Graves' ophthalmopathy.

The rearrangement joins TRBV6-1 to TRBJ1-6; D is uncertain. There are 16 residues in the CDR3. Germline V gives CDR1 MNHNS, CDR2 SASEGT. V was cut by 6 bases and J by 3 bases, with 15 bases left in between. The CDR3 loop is CASSRRTVDYNSPLHF. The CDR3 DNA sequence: TGTGCCAGCAGCAGACGGACGGTTGACTATAATTCACCCCTCCACTTT.

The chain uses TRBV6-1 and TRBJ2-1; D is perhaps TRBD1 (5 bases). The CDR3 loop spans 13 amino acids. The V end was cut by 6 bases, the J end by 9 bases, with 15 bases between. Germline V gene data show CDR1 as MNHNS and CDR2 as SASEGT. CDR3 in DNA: TGTGCCAGCAGACACCCCAGGGTGAGTGAGCAGTTCTTC. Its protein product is CASRHPRVSEQFF.

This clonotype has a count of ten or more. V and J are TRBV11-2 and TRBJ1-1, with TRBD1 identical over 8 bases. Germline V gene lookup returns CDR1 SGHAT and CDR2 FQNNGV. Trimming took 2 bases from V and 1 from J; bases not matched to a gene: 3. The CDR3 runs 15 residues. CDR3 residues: CASSLTRGRNTEAFF. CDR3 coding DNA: TGTGCCAGCAGCTTAACCAGGGGGCGGAACACTGAAGCTTTCTTT.

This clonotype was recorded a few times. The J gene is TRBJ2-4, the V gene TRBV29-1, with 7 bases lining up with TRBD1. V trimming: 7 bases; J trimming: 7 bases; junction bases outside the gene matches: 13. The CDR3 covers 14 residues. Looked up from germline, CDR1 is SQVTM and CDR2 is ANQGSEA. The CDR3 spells CSATTGPTGNIQYF. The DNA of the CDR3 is TGCAGCGCGACGACAGGGCCCACCGGTAACATTCAGTACTTC.

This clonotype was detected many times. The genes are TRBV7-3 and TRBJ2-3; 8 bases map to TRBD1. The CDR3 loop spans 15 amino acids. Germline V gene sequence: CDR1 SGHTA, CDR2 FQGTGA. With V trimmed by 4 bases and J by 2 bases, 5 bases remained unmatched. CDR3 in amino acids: CASSSTGGHTDTQYF. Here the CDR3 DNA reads TGTGCCAGCAGCTCCACAGGGGGACACACAGATACGCAGTATTTT.

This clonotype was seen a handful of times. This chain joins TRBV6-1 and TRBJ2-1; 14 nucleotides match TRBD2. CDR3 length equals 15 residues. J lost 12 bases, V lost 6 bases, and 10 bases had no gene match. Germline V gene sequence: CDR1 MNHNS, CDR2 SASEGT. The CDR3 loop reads CASRQPGLAGAGQFF. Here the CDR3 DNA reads TGTGCCAGCAGGCAACCGGGACTAGCGGGAGCGGGGCAGTTCTTC.

CDR3: CASSLVPGEQPQHF. CDR3 nucleotide sequence: TGTGCCAGCAGCTTAGTCCCCGGGGAGCAGCCCCAGCATTTT. The J gene is TRBJ1-5, the V gene TRBV7-2; the D is unclear. The germline V and J ends were trimmed by 1 base and 7 bases, with 11 bases remaining between them. The CDR3 sequence is 14 residues long. CDR1 and CDR2 from the germline V gene are SGHTA and FQGNSA.

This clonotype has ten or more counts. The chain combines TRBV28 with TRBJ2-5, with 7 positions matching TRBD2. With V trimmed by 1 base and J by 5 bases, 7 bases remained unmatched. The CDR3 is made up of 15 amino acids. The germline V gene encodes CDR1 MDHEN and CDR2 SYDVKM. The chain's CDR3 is CASSLFAGEGETQYF. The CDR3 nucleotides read TGTGCCAGCAGTTTATTTGCCGGGGAGGGGGAGACCCAGTACTTC. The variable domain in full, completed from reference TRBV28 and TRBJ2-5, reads DVKVTQSSRYLVKRTGEKVFLECVQDMDHENMFWYRQDPGLGLRLIYFSYDVKMKEKGDIPEGYSVSREKKERFSLILESASTNQTSMYLCASSLFAGEGETQYFGPGTRLLVL.

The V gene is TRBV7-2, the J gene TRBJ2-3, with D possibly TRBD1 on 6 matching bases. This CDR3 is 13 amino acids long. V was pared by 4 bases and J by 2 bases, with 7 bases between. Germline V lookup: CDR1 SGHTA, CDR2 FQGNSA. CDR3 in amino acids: CASSWTATDTQYF. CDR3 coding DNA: TGTGCCAGCAGCTGGACAGCCACAGATACGCAGTATTTT. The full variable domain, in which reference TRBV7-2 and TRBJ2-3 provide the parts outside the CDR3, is GAGVSQSPSNKVTEKGKDVELRCDPISGHTALYWYRQSLGQGLEFLIYFQGNSAPDKSGLPSDRFSAERTGGSVSTLTIQRTQQEDSAVYLCASSWTATDTQYFGPGTRLTVL.

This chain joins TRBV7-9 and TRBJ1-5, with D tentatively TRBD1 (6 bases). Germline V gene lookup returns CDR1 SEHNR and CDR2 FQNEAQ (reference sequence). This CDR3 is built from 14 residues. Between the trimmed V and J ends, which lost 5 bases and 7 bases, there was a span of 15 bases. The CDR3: CASSRERGGQPQHF. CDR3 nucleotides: TGTGCCAGCAGCCGAGAGAGGGGGGGACAGCCCCAGCATTTT.

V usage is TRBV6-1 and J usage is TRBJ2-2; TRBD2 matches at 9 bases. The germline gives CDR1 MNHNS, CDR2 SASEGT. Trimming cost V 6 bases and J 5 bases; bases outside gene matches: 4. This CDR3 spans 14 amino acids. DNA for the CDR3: TGTGCCAGCAGCCAGGGACTAGCTACCGGGGAGCTGTTTTTT. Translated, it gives CASSQGLATGELFF.

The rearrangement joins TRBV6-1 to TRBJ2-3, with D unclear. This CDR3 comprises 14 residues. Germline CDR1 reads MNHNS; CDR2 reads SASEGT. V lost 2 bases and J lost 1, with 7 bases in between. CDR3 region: CASSENLRTDTQYF. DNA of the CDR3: TGTGCCAGCAGTGAAAATCTGCGCACAGATACGCAGTATTTT.

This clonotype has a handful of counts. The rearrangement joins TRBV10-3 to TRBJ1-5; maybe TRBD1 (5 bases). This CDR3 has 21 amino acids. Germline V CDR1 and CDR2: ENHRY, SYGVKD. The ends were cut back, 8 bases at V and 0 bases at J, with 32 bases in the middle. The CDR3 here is CAIVHGLGTEGGLYSNQPQHF. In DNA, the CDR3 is TGTGCCATCGTACACGGGCTGGGGACGGAAGGTGGATTGTATAGCAATCAGCCCCAGCATTTT.